The present T cell receptor beta chain was sequenced within a study of OX40 agonist ivuxolimab in advanced cancers. Study at large: A male proportion of under 90% was recorded, with mean age approximately 60 years and range roughly 23 to 79. The study's findings and limits: Relatively little clonal expansion, among the lowest observed, appeared in partial responders at 0.1-3.0 mg/kg. The investigators did not determine what antigen specificity the expanded peripheral T cells had.

Per the germline V gene, CDR1 is SEHNR and CDR2 is FQNEAQ (reference sequence). V shed 4 bases and J shed 3 bases, with 16 bases lying between them. The CDR3 has 15 amino acids. About this clone: Its target is not known.

Libraries were prepared by immunoSEQ multiplex PCR; TCRdb keeps only in-frame clonotypes and omits some of them. The sample records about 49,000 clones, about 93% being singletons. Blood samples were obtained at baseline, cycle 4 day 1, and cycle 7 day 1. The receptor was isolated from an adult with an advanced solid tumor such as melanoma, head and neck, liver or kidney cancer. The gene calls are TRBV7-9 and TRBJ2-7; no definite D call. This sample comprised CD4+ or CD8+ T cells sorted from blood, obtained in a trial of the OX40 agonist ivuxolimab. In DNA form, the CDR3 reads TGTGCCAGCAGCTCGAGGACGGCTGATGACTACGAGCAGTACTTC. Its protein product is CASSSRTADDYEQYF.